These T cell receptor beta chains were read from a single sample in a study of T cells expressing NK-cell markers. Using the 5' RACE reads, TCRdb records one entry per CDR3 protein without DNA. The table for this sample gives over 350,000 distinct CDR3 sequences. The specimen sequenced was blood T cells: a sorted CD56 or NKG2C T cell subset, CD4+ or CD8+ T cells, or bulk PBMC T cells (not recorded which). The receptors come from a woman in her fifties or sixties in good health. Both conserved end residues are part of each CDR3.

j_call v_call cdr3_aa
TRBJ2-2 TRBV29-1 CSVQPGAGANTGELFF
TRBJ2-2 TRBV20-1 CSATQGANTGELFF
TRBJ1-2 TRBV12-3/TRBV12-4 CASSPRLTVNYGYTF
TRBJ2-2 TRBV18 CASSPEARNTGELFF
TRBJ2-1 TRBV10-2 CASTSGRASEQFF
TRBJ2-5 TRBV9 CASSGTGGRETQYF
TRBJ2-4 TRBV10-3 CAILDREMDIQYF
TRBJ2-7 TRBV29-1 CSVEDRRASAYEQYF
TRBJ2-1 TRBV12-3/TRBV12-4 CASQRASGSYEQFF
TRBJ2-5 TRBV11-2 CASSLELAGWETQYF
TRBJ2-1 TRBV25-1 CASSDTSGSYNEQFF
TRBJ2-3 TRBV12-3/TRBV12-4 CASSFRPPSVDTQYF
TRBJ2-1 TRBV11-2 CASTLMNNEQFF
TRBJ2-1 TRBV5-5 CASSSQTGRPYNEQFF
TRBJ2-5 TRBV27 CASSSPLGGGETQYF
TRBJ2-1 TRBV5-1 CASSPGQGAYNEQFF
TRBJ2-7 TRBV4-1 CASSQEGPRSGEQYF
TRBJ2-1 TRBV4-2 CASSQGPATSGMGYNEQFF
TRBJ2-7 TRBV20-1 CSATPGTPYEQYF
TRBJ2-6 TRBV5-6 CASSLVSPGANVLTF
TRBJ2-5 TRBV10-3 CAISEGGRTAQETQYF
TRBJ1-2 TRBV7-2 CASSLDGVGYTF
TRBJ1-1 TRBV3-1 CASRAQGALGTEAFF
TRBJ2-1 TRBV10-3 CAISSLAKGQFF
TRBJ2-5 TRBV3-1 CASSQDQAGVRGETQYF
TRBJ2-3 TRBV29-1 CSVVGSGSGPSTDTQYF
TRBJ2-5 TRBV5-1 CASSHPKAGGYQETQYF
TRBJ1-5 TRBV4-1 CASSQVGTGTGSFRDQRSQHF
TRBJ2-7 TRBV7-8 CASSLAGTRIYEQYF
TRBJ2-5 TRBV6-2/TRBV6-3 CASSYSRRLAGGRETQYF
TRBJ2-1 TRBV18 CASSPSRWREGSNEQFF
TRBJ2-3 TRBV12-3/TRBV12-4 CASHPGLSDTQYF
TRBJ2-2 TRBV27 CASSLSGGAYTGELFF
TRBJ2-1 TRBV12-5 CASGLYKRGDEQFF
TRBJ2-1 TRBV6-5 CASSVSGSVNEQFF
TRBJ2-7 TRBV6-6 CASSSRGSAYEQYF
TRBJ2-1 TRBV5-1 CASRREGYYNEQFF